This T cell receptor beta chain appears in the sequencing data of a study of cytomegalovirus exposure and HLA in healthy donors. The wider study: Roughly 180 million T cells yielded roughly 120 million unique TCR beta sequences in earlier analysis.

Nominally healthy donors were sampled, though unrecorded immune exposures were likely. There are a few counts of this clone. The CDR3 runs to 16 residues. V shed 5 bases and J 6 bases; nucleotides not matched to a gene: 12. CDR1 and CDR2 (germline): MDHEN, SYDVKM. Vbeta (60) and Jbeta (13) primers were used in the PCR. The protocol was immunoSEQ multiplex PCR, while the TCRdb copy is restricted to in-frame clones and leaves out a portion. The sample carries 120,000 or so clones, roughly 78% recorded once. Sequencing used PBMCs. This TCR was recovered from a woman aged 40 to 49 in good health and CMV-seronegative. The chain uses TRBV28 and TRBJ2-3, with 9 nucleotides matching TRBD1. CDR3 nucleotides: TGTGCCAGCAGTCCGCCGGACAGGGGTCCCCCCGATACGCAGTATTTT. Translating it yields CASSPPDRGPPDTQYF.